This entry describes one TCR beta chain. Its specific antigen is unknown. There are no base qualities to consult, and no much larger clone falls within one base. The time point label of this sample denotes: cells obtained before transplantation from donor or recipient. CD3+CD4+ and CD3+CD8+ populations were FACS-sorted from unstimulated pre-transplant donor and recipient cells taken from spleen or lymph nodes. The data are from a study of graft-versus-host responses after intestinal transplantation (TCRdb year 2021). In terms of the full investigation: The transplants that recipients received were multivisceral, liver-intestinal, or isolated intestinal. Every recipient was given anti-thymocyte globulin induction, followed by about three years of maintenance tacrolimus and steroids. After intestinal transplantation, graft-versus-host and host-versus-graft alloreactive T cell clones in the graft, circulation and bone marrow were tracked using bulk TCR-beta CDR3 sequencing. Alloreactive clones were identified by sequencing pre-transplant mixed lymphocyte reaction products and comparing them with unstimulated pre-transplant donor and recipient T cells. Of the 20 to 30 intestinal transplant recipients enrolled in the cohort, one of whom was a retransplant, 3 patients without pretransplant specimens were excluded. Donor T cell macrochimerism was defined as a peak of at least 4% donor T cells among recipient peripheral blood mononuclear cells. Instead of going to the commercial service, samples from a few later patients were sequenced in-house on an Illumina MiSeq and processed with MiXCR. Broader findings and caveats from the paper: GvH clones were detected in recipient bone marrow, and some of these GvH clones were observed earlier in ileal mucosa or blood, consistent with an intestinal mucosal origin. Early after transplant, peak levels of circulating GvH clones were associated with declines in HvG clones. Conclusions were limited by the relatively low number and heterogeneity of intestinal transplant patients. In patients with donor T cell macrochimerism, the allografts had high GvH to HvG T cell clonal ratios.

Receptor libraries were prepared by the immunoSEQ multiplex PCR assay. For most patients, genomic DNA was isolated with the Qiagen DNeasy Blood and Tissue Kit and shipped frozen to Adaptive Biotechnologies for TCR sequencing. Adaptive Biotechnologies carried out high-throughput TCR-beta CDR3 sequencing of genomic DNA for most patients. Per the authors' processing: TCR sequencing data were retrieved from Adaptive's ImmunoSEQ software for 15 to 20 patients, whereas a few other patients were processed with MiXCR and VDJtools. CD4 versus CD8 sorting errors were corrected by removing sequences found in both subsets at a frequency ratio below 5:1. CDR3 nucleotide sequences shared by donor and recipient were removed because the origin of these sequences could not be assigned. Alloreactive clones required at least 2-fold expansion over unstimulated cells and minimum CFSE-low frequency of 0.002% (template counts) or 0.001% (read counts). Clones detected in sequenced pre-transplant spleen, lymph node, or MLR CFSE-low populations of the donor or recipient were defined as mappable. The cumulative frequency of alloreactive clones was calculated as a percentage of all sequences, weighted by copy number. TCRdb re-hosts the immuneACCESS table, in-frame sequences only. Its copies lack some clones; in the studies checked, an unresolved V gene accounts for under half of them, and the cause for the rest is not known. The DNA was the basis for D and trimming; V, J and clone size are from that table. The sample table lists some 100,000 clones, around 92% of them with a count of one. The ten biggest clones cover over 0.055% of the sample.

The clonotype originates from a human donor who was the organ donor for an intestinal transplant. Sequencing used unstimulated CD8+ T cells sorted from spleen or lymph node cells, obtained before transplant.

At the DNA level, the sequence is TGTGCCAGCAGCGTAGCAAAGCGGGGGGTAGTGGGATACAATGAGCAGTTCTTC. Its product reads: CASSVAKRGVVGYNEQFF. The chain is encoded by TRBV9 joined to TRBJ2-1; the central 9 bases match TRBD2. Looking up the germline V gene yields CDR1 SGDLS and CDR2 YYNGEE. V ends up 0 bases short and J 4 bases short, with an unmatched junction base count of 11. Including the terminal cysteine and phenylalanine, the CDR3 comprises 18 residues. Left in the record is the CDR3 DNA by itself, 54 bases read in frame from the first base.